This T cell receptor (beta chain) appears in the sequencing data of a study of T-cell reconstitution after alpha-beta-depleted transplantation in children. As it was prepared, the TCRbeta library received unique molecular identifiers. A single record per CDR3 protein comes from TCRdb applying MiXCR to the PCR reads. The sample holds roughly 310,000 distinct CDR3 sequences, 23% seen once. This clonotype came up a few times. The CDR3 has 14 amino acids. V dropped 5 bases and J dropped 1 base, with 12 bases sitting between them. The V gene's germline CDR1 is SEHNR and CDR2 FQNEAQ (reference sequence). The V and J genes are TRBV7-9 and TRBJ2-7; a weak D match, TRBD2 (5 bases). The sequenced sample was PBMCs, mostly from graft donor cells, obtained 180 days after TCRalphabeta/CD19-depleted stem cell transplant. The receptor's source is a male patient between 10 and 17 years old who had a stem cell transplant for acute lymphoblastic leukemia, so the T cells may come from the graft donor. The CDR3 protein is CASSQWTSSYEQYF. In DNA form, the CDR3 reads TGTGCCAGCAGCCAATGGACTTCGTCCTACGAGCAGTACTTC.